This TCR beta chain originates from a study of human T cells and chemical hapten exposure. Study-level information: TCR yields per sample varied mostly from small pooled library volume differences.

As to time point: patch test 1, 2 weeks after DPC sensitization. Treatment reported: therapeutic diphenylcyclopropenone sensitization with weekly scalp DPC. Every donor had alopecia and was 18 to 70 years old; all were suitable for DPC. The authors' total RNA extraction used unfractionated whole blood. Notes on the study in general: Relative to control repertoires, expanded TCRs gave rise to significantly more large CDR3 similarity clusters.

In this sample, this clonotype turned up a few times. The antigen remains undetermined. The CDR3 is 16 residues long. The germline V and J ends were trimmed by 0 bases and 9 bases, with 16 bases remaining between them. Germline V gene lookup returns CDR1 SGHDT and CDR2 YYEEEE. TCRdb ran MiXCR on the RACE reads and lists one entry per CDR3 protein. Of about 110,000 distinct CDR3 sequences listed, about 11% are singletons. The chain employs TRBV5-6 and TRBJ1-6; no definite D call. This sequence originates from a middle-aged woman with alopecia areata. Some clones in this sample may be carry-over from other donors' samples. The source material was whole blood, sampled in connection with sensitization to the hapten diphenylcyclopropenone (DPC). The CDR3 is CASSLAPPGKISPLHF. The CDR3 region has the DNA TGTGCCAGCAGCTTGGCCCCACCCGGGAAAATTTCACCCCTCCACTTT.